The entry below describes one T cell receptor (beta chain). In the original analysis: The authors estimated nucleated cell counts from reference gene primer amplification. Sequencing used immunoSEQ multiplex PCR; TCRdb keeps in-frame clones, though not all of them. V and J calls and clone size follow that table, whereas D and trimming were derived from the DNA. Here the sample spans 200,000 to 250,000 clones, approximately 91% being singletons. The V gene's germline CDR1 is SGHVS and CDR2 FQNEAQ. V was clipped by 1 base and J by 5 bases, with 8 bases between them. The CDR3 extends over 13 amino acids. This sample stems from a study of blood T cell repertoires in COVID-19. In the study overall: Samples came from the United States, Italy and Spain, spanning acute and convalescent COVID-19. The analysed material was cDNA or gDNA that came from T cells, B-cell-depleted T cells, or PBMCs.

The chain uses TRBV7-8 and TRBJ1-2; D is uncertain. This sequence originates from a woman aged 60-75 years with acute or convalescent COVID-19. Material for sequencing was peripheral blood. DNA for the CDR3: TGTGCCAGCAGCTTAGACGGGAAGTATGGCTACACCTTC. Translating it yields CASSLDGKYGYTF.